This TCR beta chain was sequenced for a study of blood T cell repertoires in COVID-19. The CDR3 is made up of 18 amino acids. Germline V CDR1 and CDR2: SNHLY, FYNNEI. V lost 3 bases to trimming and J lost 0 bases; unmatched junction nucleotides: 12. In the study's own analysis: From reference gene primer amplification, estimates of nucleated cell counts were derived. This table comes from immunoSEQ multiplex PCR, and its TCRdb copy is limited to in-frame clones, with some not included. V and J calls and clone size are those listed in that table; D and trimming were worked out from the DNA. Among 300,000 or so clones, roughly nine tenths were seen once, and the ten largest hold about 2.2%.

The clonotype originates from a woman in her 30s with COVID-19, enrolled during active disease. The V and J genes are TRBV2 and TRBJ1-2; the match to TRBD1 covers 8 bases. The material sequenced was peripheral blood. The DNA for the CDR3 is TGTGCCAGCAGTGATTCGGCGGACAGGGAAAGGGCTAACTATGGCTACACCTTC. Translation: CASSDSADRERANYGYTF.